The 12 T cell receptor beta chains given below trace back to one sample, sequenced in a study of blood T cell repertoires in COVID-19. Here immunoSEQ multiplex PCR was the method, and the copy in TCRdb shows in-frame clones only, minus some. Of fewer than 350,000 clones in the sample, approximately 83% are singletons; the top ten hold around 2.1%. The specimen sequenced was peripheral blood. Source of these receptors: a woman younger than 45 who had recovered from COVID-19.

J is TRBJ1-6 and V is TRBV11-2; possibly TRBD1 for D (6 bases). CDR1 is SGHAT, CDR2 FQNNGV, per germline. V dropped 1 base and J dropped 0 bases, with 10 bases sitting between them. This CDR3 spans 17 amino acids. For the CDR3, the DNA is TGTGCCAGCAGCTTAGGAACAGGGAGCTCCTATAATTCACCCCTCCACTTT. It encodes CASSLGTGSSYNSPLHF.

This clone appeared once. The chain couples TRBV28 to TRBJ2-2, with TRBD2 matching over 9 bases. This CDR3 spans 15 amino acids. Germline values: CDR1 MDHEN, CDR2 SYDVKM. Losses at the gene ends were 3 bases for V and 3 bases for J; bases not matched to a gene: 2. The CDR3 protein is CASSLTSGDTGELFF. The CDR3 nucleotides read TGTGCCAGCAGTTTGACTAGCGGAGACACCGGGGAGCTGTTTTTT. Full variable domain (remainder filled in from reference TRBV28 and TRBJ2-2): DVKVTQSSRYLVKRTGEKVFLECVQDMDHENMFWYRQDPGLGLRLIYFSYDVKMKEKGDIPEGYSVSREKKERFSLILESASTNQTSMYLCASSLTSGDTGELFFGEGSRLTVL.

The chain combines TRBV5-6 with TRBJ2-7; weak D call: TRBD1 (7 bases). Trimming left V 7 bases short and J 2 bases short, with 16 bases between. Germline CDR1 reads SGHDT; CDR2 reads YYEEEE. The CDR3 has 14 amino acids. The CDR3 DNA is TGTGCCAGCGGCCCGGAGGGGGCCACCTACGAGCAGTACTTC. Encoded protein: CASGPEGATYEQYF.

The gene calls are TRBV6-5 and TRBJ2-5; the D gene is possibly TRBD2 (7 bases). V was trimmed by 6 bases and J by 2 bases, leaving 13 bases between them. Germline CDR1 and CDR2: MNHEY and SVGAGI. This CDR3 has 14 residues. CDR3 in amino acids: CASSRGASQETQYF. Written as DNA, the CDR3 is TGTGCCAGCAGCCGGGGGGCGTCACAAGAGACCCAGTACTTC.

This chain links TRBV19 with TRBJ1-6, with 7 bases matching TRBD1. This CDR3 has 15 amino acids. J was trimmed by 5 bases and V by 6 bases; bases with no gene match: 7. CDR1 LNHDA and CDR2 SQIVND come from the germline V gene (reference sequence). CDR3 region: CASSAGTANNSPLHF. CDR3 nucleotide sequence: TGTGCCAGTAGCGCCGGGACAGCTAATAATTCACCCCTCCACTTT.

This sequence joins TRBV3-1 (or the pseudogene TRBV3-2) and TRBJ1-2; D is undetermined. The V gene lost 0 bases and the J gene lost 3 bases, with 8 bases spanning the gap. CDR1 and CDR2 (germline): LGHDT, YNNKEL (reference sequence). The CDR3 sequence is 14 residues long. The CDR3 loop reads CASSQDDGYYGYTF. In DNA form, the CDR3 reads TGTGCCAGCAGCCAAGATGACGGGTACTATGGCTACACCTTC.

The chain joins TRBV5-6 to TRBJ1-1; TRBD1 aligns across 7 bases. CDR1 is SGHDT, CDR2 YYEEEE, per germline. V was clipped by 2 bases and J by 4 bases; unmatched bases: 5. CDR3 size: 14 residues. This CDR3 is CASSFGTESTEAFF. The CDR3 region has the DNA TGTGCCAGCAGCTTCGGGACAGAAAGCACTGAAGCTTTCTTT.

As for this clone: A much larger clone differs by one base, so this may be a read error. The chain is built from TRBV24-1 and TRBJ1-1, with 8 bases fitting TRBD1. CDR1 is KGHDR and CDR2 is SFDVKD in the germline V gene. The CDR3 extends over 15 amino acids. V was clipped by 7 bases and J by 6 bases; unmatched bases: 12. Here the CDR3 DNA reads TGTGCCACCAGGAGGACAGGGAGCGGCTTCGCTGAAGCTTTCTTT. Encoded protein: CATRRTGSGFAEAFF.

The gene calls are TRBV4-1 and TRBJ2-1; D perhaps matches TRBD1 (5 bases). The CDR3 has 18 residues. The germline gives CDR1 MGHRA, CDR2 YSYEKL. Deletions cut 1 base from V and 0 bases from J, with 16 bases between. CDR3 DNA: TGCGCCAGCAGCCAAGGGCCAATCTATAGGGGCTCCTACAATGAGCAGTTCTTC. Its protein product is CASSQGPIYRGSYNEQFF.

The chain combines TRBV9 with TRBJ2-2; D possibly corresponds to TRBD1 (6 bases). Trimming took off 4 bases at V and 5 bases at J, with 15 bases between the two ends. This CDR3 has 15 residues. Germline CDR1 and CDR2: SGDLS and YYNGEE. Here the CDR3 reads CASSLRTAGTGELFF. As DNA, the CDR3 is TGTGCCAGCAGCCTCCGGACAGCTGGGACCGGGGAGCTGTTTTTT.

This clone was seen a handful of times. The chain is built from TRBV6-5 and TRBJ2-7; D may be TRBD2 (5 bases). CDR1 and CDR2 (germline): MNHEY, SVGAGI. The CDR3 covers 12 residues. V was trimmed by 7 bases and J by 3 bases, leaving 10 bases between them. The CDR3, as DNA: TGTGCCAGCATTGGGGAGCTCTACGAGCAGTACTTC. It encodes CASIGELYEQYF.

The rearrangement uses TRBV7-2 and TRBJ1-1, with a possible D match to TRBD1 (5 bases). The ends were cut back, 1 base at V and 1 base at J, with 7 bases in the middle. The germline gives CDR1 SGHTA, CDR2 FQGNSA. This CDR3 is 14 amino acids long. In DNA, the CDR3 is TGTGCCAGCAGCTTAGTTACAGGGAACACTGAAGCTTTCTTT. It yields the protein CASSLVTGNTEAFF. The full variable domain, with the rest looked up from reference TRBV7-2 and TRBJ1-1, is GAGVSQSPSNKVTEKGKDVELRCDPISGHTALYWYRQSLGQGLEFLIYFQGNSAPDKSGLPSDRFSAERTGGSVSTLTIQRTQQEDSAVYLCASSLVTGNTEAFFGQGTRLTVV.